The 23 T cell receptor beta chains in this list originate from one sample, sequenced in a study of neoadjuvant anti-PD-1 for oral cavity cancer. The table came from immunoSEQ multiplex PCR; TCRdb's copy has only in-frame clones and leaves some out. The sample holds about 14,000 clones; under 80% are singletons and the top ten take around 3%. The specimen was PBMCs, collected before nivolumab (anti-PD-1) treatment. The receptor source for this set is a person aged 40 to 85 with oral cavity squamous cell carcinoma.

This clone has just one count. The chain employs TRBV11-3 and TRBJ2-3, with D possibly being TRBD2 (5 bases). The germline CDR1 and CDR2 sequences are SGHNT and YENEEA. V lost 5 bases and J 0 bases, leaving 12 bases between the germline ends. The CDR3 contains 15 residues. CDR3: CASSLGSGSTDTQYF. The DNA for the CDR3 is TGTGCCAGCAGCCTCGGGTCGGGGAGCACAGATACGCAGTATTTT.

The V gene is TRBV11-2, the J gene TRBJ2-7, with D possibly TRBD2 on 5 matching bases. This CDR3 has 15 amino acids. Deletions cut 0 bases from V and 0 bases from J, with 9 bases between. Looked up from germline, CDR1 is SGHAT and CDR2 is FQNNGV. As DNA, the CDR3 is TGTGCCAGCAGCTTAGATACGCGGGTCTCCTACGAGCAGTACTTC. This encodes CASSLDTRVSYEQYF.

The chain links TRBV13 to TRBJ1-4; 8 bases are a match to TRBD1. Germline V gene sequence: CDR1 PRHDT, CDR2 FYEKMQ (reference sequence). Trimming cost V 9 bases and J 10 bases; bases outside gene matches: 10. The CDR3 spans 13 residues. The CDR3 DNA sequence: TGTGCCAGTACAGGGGGTAGGAAGGGAAAACTGTTTTTT. Translated, it gives CASTGGRKGKLFF.

This clone showed up just a few times. The rearrangement joins TRBV2 to TRBJ2-5; 7 bases line up with TRBD2. This CDR3 comprises 14 residues. Unmatched junction bases numbered 10, after V lost 7 bases and J lost 5 bases. Germline V gene data show CDR1 as SNHLY and CDR2 as FYNNEI. The CDR3 here is CASNPLALPETQYF. The CDR3 DNA sequence: TGTGCCAGCAACCCACTAGCGCTCCCGGAGACCCAGTACTTC.

The gene calls are TRBV6-5 and TRBJ1-4; the D is unclear. Germline V gene data show CDR1 as MNHEY and CDR2 as SVGAGI. This CDR3 is 15 amino acids long. V was trimmed by 6 bases and J by 3 bases, leaving 14 bases between them. The CDR3 DNA is TGTGCCAGCAGCCTCACGACACGACCTAATGAAAAACTGTTTTTT. Encoded protein: CASSLTTRPNEKLFF.

V is TRBV12-1 and J is TRBJ2-7; the tabulated D call, TRBD2, remains unverified against the DNA. TRBV12-1 is annotated as a pseudogene. The CDR3 runs to 16 residues. CDR3 DNA: TGTGCCAGCAGCCTAAAAAAGACTAGCGGGTCTTACGAGCAGTACTTC. As protein: CASSLKKTSGSYEQYF.

This clone occurred once. The genes are TRBV27 and TRBJ1-5; D possibly corresponds to TRBD1 (5 bases). Germline CDR1 reads MNHEY; CDR2 reads SMNVEV (reference sequence). This CDR3 has 14 residues. V was cut by 10 bases and J by 4 bases, with 17 bases left in between. The CDR3 DNA is TGTGCCACGAGAGCAGGCGGGGCAAATCAGCCCCAGCATTTT. Translating it yields CATRAGGANQPQHF.

This clone occurred a few times. V gene TRBV9 combines with J gene TRBJ2-1; 10 nucleotides align to TRBD2. J gave up 6 bases and V 5 bases, and 5 bases lay outside the gene matches. CDR1 and CDR2 (germline): SGDLS, YYNGEE. The CDR3 runs to 14 residues. CDR3 bases: TGTGCCAGCAGTCAAAGCGGGAGGGCCAATGAGCAGTTCTTC. Protein sequence: CASSQSGRANEQFF. Variable domain in full (rest from reference TRBV9 and TRBJ2-1): DSGVTQTPKHLITATGQRVTLRCSPRSGDLSVYWYQQSLDQGLQFLIQYYNGEERAKGNILERFSAQQFPDLHSELNLSSLELGDSALYFCASSQSGRANEQFFGPGTRLTVL.

V gene TRBV5-1 combines with J gene TRBJ2-2; D is uncertain. V dropped 5 bases and J dropped 1 base, with 3 bases sitting between them. This CDR3 is built from 12 residues. The germline V gene has CDR1 SGHRS and CDR2 YFSETQ. The CDR3 loop reads CASRMNTGELFF. The CDR3 region has the DNA TGCGCCAGCAGAATGAACACCGGGGAGCTGTTTTTT.

J is TRBJ1-2 and V is TRBV2; the D gene is possibly TRBD1 (5 bases). This CDR3 has 14 amino acids. Trimming took 7 bases from V and 10 from J, leaving 22 bases between them. The germline V gene has CDR1 SNHLY and CDR2 FYNNEI. CDR3 residues: CASKQAPGAPSYTF. CDR3 nucleotide sequence: TGTGCCAGCAAACAAGCCCCCGGGGCGCCCTCCTACACCTTC. Full variable domain (remainder filled in from reference TRBV2 and TRBJ1-2): EPEVTQTPSHQVTQMGQEVILRCVPISNHLYFYWYRQILGQKVEFLVSFYNNEISEKSEIFDDQFSVERPDGSNFTLKIRSTKLEDSAMYFCASKQAPGAPSYTFGSGTRLTVV.

This rearrangement joins TRBV27 to TRBJ1-1; maybe TRBD1 (6 bases). The CDR3 spans 16 residues. The germline CDR1 and CDR2 sequences are MNHEY and SMNVEV (reference sequence). The ends were cut back, 1 base at V and 0 bases at J, with 12 bases in the middle. Written as DNA, the CDR3 is TGTGCCAGCAGTTTATTAGGGGGGGGGTTGAACACTGAAGCTTTCTTT. The encoded protein is CASSLLGGGLNTEAFF.

This clone was seen more than once but under ten times. CDR3: CASSLEGWPPAPNYGYTF. In DNA, the CDR3 is TGTGCCAGCAGCTTAGAAGGTTGGCCTCCCGCGCCAAACTATGGCTACACCTTC. The chain is built from TRBV7-9 and TRBJ1-2; D gene ambiguous. Germline V gene lookup returns CDR1 SEHNR and CDR2 FQNEAQ (reference sequence). Trimming left V 1 base short and J 2 bases short, with 20 bases between. This CDR3 is built from 18 residues.

DNA for the CDR3: TGTGCCAGCAGCGTGACCGGGACTAGCGGGTTGCAGTACTTC. This translates into CASSVTGTSGLQYF. The rearrangement uses TRBV9 and TRBJ2-7, with 12 bases identical to TRBD2. V shed 2 bases, J shed 9 bases, and the junction held 6 bases outside the gene matches. The CDR3 is 14 amino acids. In germline, CDR1 is SGDLS, CDR2 YYNGEE.

The chain couples TRBV4-1 to TRBJ2-5; possible D gene TRBD1, 6 bases. V was clipped by 1 base and J by 0 bases, with 9 bases between them. CDR3 length: 15 residues. CDR1 is MGHRA, CDR2 YSYEKL, per germline. CDR3 sequence: CASSQGTAYQETQYF. DNA of the CDR3: TGCGCCAGCAGCCAAGGGACAGCGTACCAAGAGACCCAGTACTTC.

The rearrangement joins TRBV2 to TRBJ1-1; unclear D gene. Germline V lookup: CDR1 SNHLY, CDR2 FYNNEI. The V gene lost 3 bases and the J gene lost 4 bases, with 12 bases spanning the gap. The CDR3 covers 14 residues. Written as DNA, the CDR3 is TGTGCCAGCAGTGATTCGCCGATTGTCACTGAAGCTTTCTTT. This encodes CASSDSPIVTEAFF.

The V gene is TRBV5-1, the J gene TRBJ2-2; 8 positions agree with TRBD1. The CDR3 length is 16 residues. The V segment lost 1 base and the J segment 7 bases; nucleotides outside the gene matches: 9. Germline loops: CDR1 SGHRS, CDR2 YFSETQ. The CDR3 sequence is CASSLPTGEVIGELFF. CDR3 nucleotides: TGCGCCAGCAGCTTGCCGACAGGGGAAGTGATCGGGGAGCTGTTTTTT.

This clone has a handful of counts. The genes are TRBV29-1 and TRBJ1-3, with D unresolved. Germline CDR1 and CDR2: SQVTM and ANQGSEA. Trimming pared 5 bases from V and 2 bases from J, leaving 7 bases between. CDR3 size: 12 residues. The CDR3 loop is CSVSVTGNTIYF. In nucleotides, the CDR3 is TGCAGCGTTTCCGTTACTGGAAACACCATATATTTT.

The chain links TRBV11-2 to TRBJ1-1; unclear D gene. V dropped 5 bases and J dropped 3 bases, with 13 bases sitting between them. CDR1 is SGHAT, CDR2 FQNNGV, per germline. The CDR3 consists of 14 residues. CDR3 amino acids: CASSEGFMDTEAFF. The CDR3 DNA follows: TGTGCCAGCAGCGAAGGGTTTATGGACACTGAAGCTTTCTTT.

This rearrangement joins TRBV10-3 to TRBJ2-3; TRBD2 agrees at 8 bases. J gave up 2 bases and V 10 bases, and 14 bases lay outside the gene matches. CDR3 length: 16 residues. CDR1 and CDR2 from the germline V gene are ENHRY and SYGVKD. In DNA form, the CDR3 reads TGTGCCACTAGCCGGGGGGGGCGAGGGATCACAGATACGCAGTATTTT. Translation: CATSRGGRGITDTQYF.

V usage is TRBV2 and J usage is TRBJ1-6; 8 bases map to TRBD1. The CDR3 contains 18 residues. Germline-derived CDR1 and CDR2 are SNHLY and FYNNEI. V lost 5 bases and J lost 7; bases outside the gene matches: 16. The CDR3 coding sequence is TGTGCCAGCAGTAAGGTACCCCCACAGGGGGTCCGGAATTCACCCCTCCACTTT. This codes for CASSKVPPQGVRNSPLHF.

By share, this clone counts as medium-sized (0.01 to 0.1%). This chain links TRBV2 with TRBJ1-2, with D possibly matching TRBD1 (6 bases). CDR1 and CDR2 (germline): SNHLY, FYNNEI. Trimming took 7 bases from V and 2 from J, leaving 14 bases between them. CDR3 length: 14 residues. As DNA, the CDR3 is TGTGCCAGCACCGAAGGGGGGGCAAACTATGGCTACACCTTC. It yields the protein CASTEGGANYGYTF.

This clone was seen more than once but under ten times. The gene calls are TRBV9 and TRBJ2-5; D is possibly TRBD1 or TRBD2 (7 bases each). The CDR3 runs 14 residues. V lost 3 bases, J lost 1 base, and 10 bases lay in between. Germline V gives CDR1 SGDLS, CDR2 YYNGEE. CDR3 sequence (DNA): TGTGCCAGCAGCGCAGGGGGGGCCCAAGAGACCCAGTACTTC. Residues: CASSAGGAQETQYF.

This clone has a single count. This chain connects TRBV27 to TRBJ2-1; D uncertain. The CDR3 loop spans 13 amino acids. With 1 base removed from V and 7 bases from J, the gap between germline ends came to 8 bases. Germline loops: CDR1 MNHEY, CDR2 SMNVEV (reference sequence). CDR3 in amino acids: CASSLFWGNEQFF. In DNA, the CDR3 is TGTGCCAGCAGTTTATTCTGGGGTAATGAGCAGTTCTTC.